The clone carrying this TCR beta chain has at least ten counts. Germline CDR1 and CDR2: KGHSH and LQKENI. This CDR3 is 14 amino acids long. V shed 0 bases, J shed 6 bases, and the junction held 4 bases outside the gene matches. Molecular barcoded adaptors covering alpha/delta and beta/gamma chains were used on roughly 400 ng RNA. From the reads, TCRdb called clonotypes with MiXCR, one entry per CDR3 protein. The repertoire holds about 38,000 distinct CDR3 sequences, with around 15% as singletons. The entry originates in a study of read filtering for tumor transcriptome and immune sequencing. The sequencing sample was made of a population of CD138-negative cells sorted from bone marrow. This TCR was sampled from a donor at least 40 years old with multiple myeloma. The V gene is TRBV18, the J gene TRBJ2-7, with TRBD1 identical over 8 bases. CDR3 region: CASSPPDRVGEQYF. In nucleotides, the CDR3 is TGTGCCAGCTCACCACCGGACAGGGTCGGCGAGCAGTACTTC.